The 21 T cell receptor beta chains in this list originate from one sample, sequenced in a study of T cell clonotyping in hematopoietic cell transplantation. Assay: immunoSEQ multiplex PCR; the TCRdb copy retains only in-frame clones and omits some. The table has over 8,000 clones, 81% seen once; the top ten hold approximately 4.8%. Specimen: peripheral blood mononuclear cells, collected 180 days after allogeneic stem cell transplant. The receptors were sampled from a female patient between 50 and 60 years old who had an allogeneic stem cell transplant from an unrelated donor, so the T cells may come from the graft donor. Some clones in this sample may be carry-over from other donors' samples.

A single count supports this clone. The sample carries other DNA sequences with the same CDR3. The chain couples TRBV9 to TRBJ2-3; D not certain. V was trimmed by 4 bases and J by 2 bases, leaving 5 bases between them. CDR1 and CDR2 (germline): SGDLS, YYNGEE. CDR3 length equals 12 residues. In DNA form, the CDR3 reads TGTGCCAGCAGCCCCAACACAGATACGCAGTATTTT. Its protein product is CASSPNTDTQYF. Looking up the rest from reference TRBV9 and TRBJ2-3 gives the full variable domain: DSGVTQTPKHLITATGQRVTLRCSPRSGDLSVYWYQQSLDQGLQFLIQYYNGEERAKGNILERFSAQQFPDLHSELNLSSLELGDSALYFCASSPNTDTQYFGPGTRLTVL.

The chain employs TRBV6-1 and TRBJ1-5; D is ambiguous. Per the germline V gene, CDR1 is MNHNS and CDR2 is SASEGT. This CDR3 is 13 amino acids long. The V gene lost 4 bases and the J gene lost 3 bases, with 7 bases spanning the gap. CDR3 loop: CASSVRDNQPQHF. The CDR3 nucleotides are TGTGCCAGCAGTGTACGGGACAATCAGCCCCAGCATTTT.

The chain is built from TRBV7-9 and TRBJ2-1; the match to TRBD2 covers 12 bases. J gave up 3 bases and V 1 base, and 7 bases lay outside the gene matches. The germline V gene encodes CDR1 SEHNR and CDR2 FQNEAQ (reference sequence). The CDR3 runs 18 residues. The CDR3 reads CASSLELAGGLIYNEQFF. For the CDR3, the DNA is TGTGCCAGCAGCTTAGAACTAGCGGGGGGCCTCATCTACAATGAGCAGTTCTTC.

The rearrangement uses TRBV25-1 and TRBJ1-6; D is possibly TRBD1 (5 bases). CDR3 size: 15 residues. Trimming stripped 6 bases from V and 9 bases from J, with 18 bases between. Per the germline V gene, CDR1 is MGHDK and CDR2 is SYGVNS. The CDR3 DNA follows: TGTGCCAGCAGCCTCGGAGGGGCTCGTTCTTCACCCCTCCACTTT. This gives the protein CASSLGGARSSPLHF.

This clone occurred once. The rearrangement links TRBV30 to TRBJ1-1; 7 bases are a match to TRBD1. The CDR3 sequence is 12 residues long. Germline CDR1 reads GTSNPN; CDR2 reads SVGIG (reference sequence). J gave up 5 bases and V 6 bases, and 6 bases lay outside the gene matches. The CDR3 DNA follows: TGTGCCTGCATAGACAGGGATACTGAAGCTTTCTTT. It specifies CACIDRDTEAFF.

The rearrangement links TRBV4-1 to TRBJ1-5; TRBD1 aligns across 7 bases. This CDR3 has 15 amino acids. V trimming: 3 bases; J trimming: 5 bases; junction bases outside the gene matches: 7. The germline V gene encodes CDR1 MGHRA and CDR2 YSYEKL. CDR3 amino acids: CASSHHQGGDQPQHF. In DNA, the CDR3 is TGCGCCAGCAGCCATCACCAGGGGGGAGATCAGCCCCAGCATTTT.

The V and J genes are TRBV25-1 and TRBJ1-2; D might be TRBD1 (5 bases). This CDR3 is built from 13 residues. Germline CDR1 MGHDK, CDR2 SYGVNS. Trimming removed 6 bases from V and 3 bases from J, with 11 bases in between. CDR3 sequence reads: CASSEQGYYGYTF. The CDR3 nucleotides are TGTGCCAGCAGCGAGCAGGGTTACTATGGCTACACCTTC.

The chain recombines TRBV6-5 with TRBJ2-5, with unresolved D. Gene TRBJ2-7 matches the end of the DNA better, so the J call may be wrong. Germline CDR1 reads MNHEY; CDR2 reads SVGAGI. The CDR3 is 14 amino acids. The CDR3 DNA sequence: TGTGCCAGCAGTTATTCGGTCACACTCTACGAGCAGTACTTC. This encodes CASSYSVTLYEQYF.

CDR3 residues: CASSMTDNEQFF. The CDR3 DNA is TGTGCCAGCAGCATGACAGATAATGAGCAGTTCTTC. The chain carries TRBV7-9 and TRBJ2-1; tentative D call: TRBD1 (5 bases). The V end was cut by 5 bases, the J end by 7 bases, with 9 bases between. This CDR3 comprises 12 residues. Germline lookup yields CDR1 SEHNR and CDR2 FQNEAQ (reference sequence).

The CDR3 DNA follows: TGTGCCAGCACTCAAGTCCGTGGGGCACTCGGGCATTTT. As protein: CASTQVRGALGHF. V gene TRBV6-6 combines with J gene TRBJ1-5, with D maybe TRBD1 (5 bases). This CDR3 has 13 amino acids. The V end was cut by 7 bases, the J end by 15 bases, with 22 bases between. Germline assignment: CDR1 MNHNY and CDR2 SVGAGI (reference sequence).

V and J are TRBV28 and TRBJ2-7; D ambiguous. Trimming took off 6 bases at V and 4 bases at J, with 7 bases between the two ends. This CDR3 region has 11 residues. CDR1 is MDHEN and CDR2 is SYDVKM in the germline V gene. Here the CDR3 reads CASSLRYEQYF. DNA for the CDR3: TGTGCCAGCAGCCTGAGGTACGAGCAGTACTTC.

V usage is TRBV7-8 and J usage is TRBJ2-6, with D hard to call. Looked up from germline, CDR1 is SGHVS and CDR2 is FQNEAQ. Trimming stripped 4 bases from V and 0 bases from J, with 4 bases between. This CDR3 region has 14 residues. DNA for the CDR3: TGTGCCAGCAGCTCCAACTCTGGGGCCAACGTCCTGACTTTC. Translation gives CASSSNSGANVLTF.

Details on this clone: One end of the junction does not line up with germline, which may come from a read error. This chain joins TRBV6-4 and TRBJ2-2; D unclear. CDR1 and CDR2 (germline): MRHNA, SNTAGT. The CDR3 has 13 amino acids. The CDR3 spells CASSNSSTGELFF. CDR3 sequence (DNA): TGTGCCAGCAGTAACTCTAGCACCGGGGAGCTGTTTTTT.

The chain is built from TRBV28 and TRBJ2-7, with TRBD1 matching 11 bases. Germline-derived CDR1 and CDR2 are MDHEN and SYDVKM. This CDR3 contains 15 residues. Trimming at V came to 6 bases and at J to 4 bases, leaving 8 bases not matched to a gene. The CDR3: CASSSEDRGLYEQYF. The CDR3 DNA sequence: TGTGCCAGCAGCAGTGAGGACAGGGGGCTGTACGAGCAGTACTTC.

The genes are TRBV20-1 and TRBJ2-7, with a tentative D call TRBD1 (5 bases). V shed 4 bases and J shed 2 bases, with 6 bases lying between them. The V gene's germline CDR1 is DFQATT and CDR2 SNEGSKA (reference sequence). The CDR3 has 11 amino acids. In nucleotides, the CDR3 is TGCAGTGCTACAGGGCCCTACGAGCAGTACTTC. Amino acid sequence: CSATGPYEQYF.

The V call is TRBV6-6, the J call TRBJ2-2; 8 bases are a match to TRBD1. V lost 6 bases and J lost 7; bases outside the gene matches: 7. This CDR3 has 14 residues. Per the germline V gene, CDR1 is MNHNY and CDR2 is SVGAGI (reference sequence). The CDR3 spells CASRVPTGGGELFF. The CDR3 bases are TGTGCCAGCAGAGTCCCCACAGGGGGCGGGGAGCTGTTTTTT.

This clone occurred a few times. The chain carries TRBV6-1 and TRBJ1-2; D gene uncertain. CDR3 length: 12 residues. The germline V gene encodes CDR1 MNHNS and CDR2 SASEGT. Trimming removed 3 bases at V and 8 bases at J, with 10 bases between. The CDR3 is CASSEGLWGYTF. CDR3 nucleotides: TGTGCCAGCAGTGAGGGCCTCTGGGGCTACACCTTC.

CDR3 sequence reads: CASSLRGAEAFF. The CDR3 region has the DNA TGTGCCAGCAGCCTCAGGGGCGCTGAAGCTTTCTTT. The V call is TRBV4-2, the J call TRBJ1-1; D is perhaps TRBD1 (6 bases). CDR3 size: 12 residues. Germline assignment: CDR1 LGHNA and CDR2 YNFKEQ. V lost 4 bases and J 6 bases, leaving 9 bases between the germline ends.

The chain carries TRBV27 and TRBJ1-1, with D maybe TRBD1 (5 bases). This CDR3 region has 14 residues. Between the trimmed V and J ends, which lost 6 bases and 2 bases, there was a span of 13 bases. CDR1 and CDR2 (germline): MNHEY, SMNVEV (reference sequence). The CDR3 protein is CASSLGGLNTEAFF. The CDR3 DNA is TGTGCCAGCAGCCTTGGGGGACTCAACACTGAAGCTTTCTTT.

V and J are TRBV7-2 and TRBJ1-6, with D tentatively TRBD1 (5 bases). V shed 1 base and J shed 9 bases, with 13 bases lying between them. Germline assignment: CDR1 SGHTA and CDR2 FQGNSA. This CDR3 comprises 15 residues. CDR3 bases: TGTGCCAGCAGCTTAGGGGGGGGAGTTCGTTCACCCCTCCACTTT. Protein sequence: CASSLGGGVRSPLHF.

This chain connects TRBV27 to TRBJ2-1, with 11 nucleotides matching TRBD2. V shed 7 bases and J 9 bases; nucleotides not matched to a gene: 11. Germline CDR1 reads MNHEY; CDR2 reads SMNVEV (reference sequence). The CDR3 runs to 15 residues. The CDR3 here is CASTPSGRPGSEQFF. As DNA, the CDR3 is TGTGCCAGCACTCCTAGCGGGAGGCCCGGCAGTGAGCAGTTCTTC.